One sample yielded the 23 T cell receptor beta chains listed below, sequenced in a study of blood T cell repertoires in COVID-19. The repertoire was sequenced with immunoSEQ multiplex PCR; TCRdb's copy has only in-frame clones and lacks some. The table has over 200,000 clones, 88% seen once. Input material: peripheral blood. The receptors originated from a woman aged 55-70 years with acute or convalescent COVID-19.

The chain employs TRBV30 and TRBJ2-7, with TRBD1 as a possible D gene (7 bases). From germline, CDR1 is GTSNPN and CDR2 SVGIG (reference sequence). This CDR3 comprises 15 residues. V was cut by 0 bases and J by 4 bases, with 16 bases left in between. In DNA form, the CDR3 reads TGTGCCTGGAGTGTACAGGCAGGGGGAGGATACGAGCAGTACTTC. It specifies CAWSVQAGGGYEQYF.

The chain has TRBV18 and TRBJ1-6; D is possibly TRBD1 (5 bases). Germline CDR1 is KGHSH and CDR2 is LQKENI. CDR3 length equals 15 residues. With 3 bases removed from V and 9 bases from J, the gap between germline ends came to 15 bases. CDR3 DNA sequence: TGTGCCAGCTCACCGGGGGGAGATGGCAGTTCACCCCTCCACTTT. Translating gives CASSPGGDGSSPLHF.

This chain uses TRBV19 with TRBJ2-4; unclear D gene. Per the germline V gene, CDR1 is LNHDA and CDR2 is SQIVND (reference sequence). Deletions cut 4 bases from V and 0 bases from J, with 10 bases between. There are 15 residues in the CDR3. This chain's CDR3 is CASSNPGEAKNIQYF. The CDR3 region has the DNA TGTGCCAGTAGTAACCCCGGAGAAGCCAAAAACATTCAGTACTTC.

CDR3 amino acids: CASSPILGGYEQYF. DNA of the CDR3: TGTGCCAGCAGCCCCATCCTGGGGGGGTACGAGCAGTACTTC. V usage is TRBV5-6 and J usage is TRBJ2-7; 7 nucleotides agree with TRBD2. The ends lost 4 bases at V and 4 bases at J; junction bases unmatched: 8. The CDR3 consists of 14 residues. CDR1 is SGHDT, CDR2 YYEEEE, per germline.

The gene calls are TRBV20-1 and TRBJ1-1, with D perhaps matching TRBD1 (5 bases). Germline CDR1 DFQATT, CDR2 SNEGSKA (reference sequence). There are 14 residues in the CDR3. With 6 bases removed from V and 1 base from J, the gap between germline ends came to 15 bases. The CDR3 DNA is TGCAGTGCGAGTGGGATGACAGCGAACACTGAAGCTTTCTTT. Protein sequence: CSASGMTANTEAFF.

The genes are TRBV5-5 and TRBJ1-3; 8 bases map to TRBD1. V gave up 1 base and J gave up 0 bases; unmatched junction bases: 12. CDR1 is SGHKS, CDR2 YYEKEE, per germline (reference sequence). There are 19 residues in the CDR3. CDR3 protein: CASSLRQGQGADSGNTIYF. The CDR3 DNA reads TGTGCCAGCAGCTTGAGACAGGGGCAAGGGGCGGACTCTGGAAACACCATATATTTT.

The chain carries TRBV7-2 and TRBJ2-1; TRBD2 matches 10 bases. Per germline, CDR1 SGHTA and CDR2 FQGNSA. Germline trimming cut 0 bases from V and 8 bases from J; bases unmatched to any gene: 4. This CDR3 has 15 residues. DNA for the CDR3: TGTGCCAGCAGCTTAGCGGGACTAGCGATCGATGAGCAGTTCTTC. This translates into CASSLAGLAIDEQFF.

This sequence joins TRBV7-2 and TRBJ2-3; 9 bases map to TRBD1. The V gene's germline CDR1 is SGHTA and CDR2 FQGNSA. The junction had 11 bases not matched to a gene; V was cut back by 4 bases and J by 3 bases. The CDR3 runs 17 residues. The CDR3 DNA sequence: TGTGCCAGCAGCTCCCCCGCGGGACAGGGACGTACAGATACGCAGTATTTT. This codes for CASSSPAGQGRTDTQYF.

The chain links TRBV5-4 to TRBJ1-5, with D hard to call. Trimming cost V 0 bases and J 5 bases, with 12 bases left between them. CDR1 is SGHNT, CDR2 YYREEE, per germline (reference sequence). The CDR3 runs 15 residues. The chain's CDR3 is CASSLGAPGDQPQHF. The DNA for the CDR3 is TGTGCCAGCAGCTTGGGGGCCCCCGGGGATCAGCCCCAGCATTTT.

The V and J genes are TRBV7-8 and TRBJ1-2, with TRBD1 matching over 10 bases. The V and J ends lost 1 base and 7 bases, in that order; junction bases with no gene match: 6. CDR3 size: 15 residues. The V gene's germline CDR1 is SGHVS and CDR2 FQNEAQ. The CDR3 loop is CASSLEDRGRGGYTF. CDR3 nucleotide sequence: TGTGCCAGCAGCTTAGAAGACAGGGGGCGGGGTGGCTACACCTTC.

J is TRBJ2-1 and V is TRBV9, with 11 bases lining up with TRBD2. V shed 1 base, J shed 3 bases, and the junction held 3 bases outside the gene matches. Germline CDR1 is SGDLS and CDR2 is YYNGEE. The CDR3 totals 16 residues. The CDR3 coding sequence is TGTGCCAGCAGCGTAAGTAGCGGGGGGGTCTACAATGAGCAGTTCTTC. Translation: CASSVSSGGVYNEQFF. Filled out from reference TRBV9 and TRBJ2-1, the complete variable domain reads DSGVTQTPKHLITATGQRVTLRCSPRSGDLSVYWYQQSLDQGLQFLIQYYNGEERAKGNILERFSAQQFPDLHSELNLSSLELGDSALYFCASSVSSGGVYNEQFFGPGTRLTVL.

The chain uses TRBV19 and TRBJ1-5, with D perhaps TRBD1 (6 bases). From germline, CDR1 is LNHDA and CDR2 SQIVND (reference sequence). The CDR3 contains 15 residues. The V end lost 2 bases, the J end lost 5 bases, and 13 bases lay between the germline ends. CDR3 nucleotide sequence: TGTGCCAGTAGTATAAGGGCAGGGGCAGATCAGCCCCAGCATTTT. Its protein product is CASSIRAGADQPQHF.

The rearrangement joins TRBV18 to TRBJ1-3; 8 nucleotides align to TRBD1. Germline loops: CDR1 KGHSH, CDR2 LQKENI. The CDR3 runs 16 residues. Losses at the gene ends were 6 bases for V and 5 bases for J; bases not matched to a gene: 12. The CDR3 spells CASSPPTGGIRNTIYF. In DNA, the CDR3 is TGTGCCAGCTCCCCTCCTACAGGGGGAATTAGAAACACCATATATTTT.

The chain links TRBV11-2 to TRBJ1-3; the D gene is possibly TRBD1 (6 bases). The CDR3 loop spans 17 amino acids. CDR1 and CDR2 from the germline V gene are SGHAT and FQNNGV. Between the trimmed V and J ends, which lost 3 bases and 3 bases, there was a span of 18 bases. CDR3 nucleotides: TGTGCCAGCAGCTTTGGCAGGGGTCGTGGGGGTGGAAACACCATATATTTT. Translation gives CASSFGRGRGGGNTIYF.

The chain links TRBV14 to TRBJ2-7, with unresolved D. The CDR3 length is 11 residues. V was cut by 4 bases and J by 4 bases, with 5 bases left in between. CDR1 SGHDN and CDR2 FVKESK come from the germline V gene. CDR3 loop: CASSLYYEQYF. DNA for the CDR3: TGTGCCAGCAGCCTGTATTACGAGCAGTACTTC. The variable domain in full, with the rest retrieved from reference TRBV14 and TRBJ2-7, is EAGVTQFPSHSVIEKGQTVTLRCDPISGHDNLYWYRRVMGKEIKFLLHFVKESKQDESGMPNNRFLAERTGGTYSTLKVQPAELEDSGVYFCASSLYYEQYFGPGTRLTVT.

This clone was picked up one time. The V gene is TRBV27, the J gene TRBJ1-5; 8 bases are a match to TRBD1. Germline V lookup: CDR1 MNHEY, CDR2 SMNVEV (reference sequence). This CDR3 has 15 residues. The trim removed 6 bases at V and 6 bases at J, leaving 10 bases unmatched. Written as DNA, the CDR3 is TGTGCCAGCAGGCCCAGGGGGCGAACAAGTCAGCCCCAGCATTTT. Translation gives CASRPRGRTSQPQHF.

The sample holds a few counts of this clone. This chain connects TRBV24-1 to TRBJ2-1; D is ambiguous. V lost 10 bases and J 3 bases, leaving 9 bases between the germline ends. CDR3 length: 12 residues. Germline V gene sequence: CDR1 KGHDR, CDR2 SFDVKD. The DNA of the CDR3 is TGTGCCACAGCGCGGAACTACAATGAGCAGTTCTTC. Its protein product is CATARNYNEQFF.

The chain links TRBV12-3 or TRBV12-4 to TRBJ1-1; weak D call: TRBD1 (5 bases). CDR3 length: 13 amino acids. V was trimmed by 2 bases and J by 3 bases, leaving 7 bases between them. The CDR3 loop reads CASSLRQHTEAFF. The CDR3, as DNA: TGTGCCAGCAGTTTAAGACAGCACACTGAAGCTTTCTTT.

This clone showed up just a few times. The chain couples TRBV7-9 to TRBJ2-1; tentative D call: TRBD2 (5 bases). V gave up 2 bases and J gave up 3 bases, with 11 bases separating them. Germline CDR1 SEHNR, CDR2 FQNEAQ (reference sequence). CDR3 length equals 15 residues. The CDR3 nucleotides read TGTGCCAGCAGCTTAAAAGCGGCTCTCTACAATGAGCAGTTCTTC. It codes for CASSLKAALYNEQFF.

This clone was found once. This sequence joins TRBV15 and TRBJ1-2; 7 bases are shared with TRBD1. Germline lookup yields CDR1 LNHNV and CDR2 YYDKDF (reference sequence). J lost 10 bases, V lost 0 bases, and 8 bases had no gene match. The CDR3 spans 14 residues. Here the CDR3 DNA reads TGTGCCACCAGCAGAGATGGAGTGACAGGGTTCTACACCTTC. Translation: CATSRDGVTGFYTF.

This clone has only a few counts. This sequence joins TRBV29-1 and TRBJ1-4, with D possibly TRBD1 on 5 matching bases. Germline V gene lookup returns CDR1 SQVTM and CDR2 ANQGSEA. This CDR3 spans 13 amino acids. Trimming cost V 3 bases and J 7 bases, with 12 bases left between them. The CDR3: CSVEGRAGEKLFF. The DNA of the CDR3 is TGCAGCGTTGAGGGCAGGGCCGGTGAAAAACTGTTTTTT. Full variable domain (outside the CDR3, taken from reference TRBV29-1 and TRBJ1-4): SAVISQKPSRDICQRGTSLTIQCQVDSQVTMMFWYRQQPGQSLTLIATANQGSEATYESGFVIDKFPISRPNLTFSTLTVSNMSPEDSSIYLCSVEGRAGEKLFFGSGTQLSVL.

The rearrangement uses TRBV10-3 and TRBJ2-5; 9 bases map to TRBD2. The length of the CDR3 is 16 residues. The germline V gene has CDR1 ENHRY and CDR2 SYGVKD. J gave up 4 bases and V 0 bases, and 6 bases lay outside the gene matches. CDR3 DNA sequence: TGTGCCATCAGTGAGTCTGGCGGGGGGGCCGGAGAGACCCAGTACTTC. It is translated as CAISESGGGAGETQYF.

The V call is TRBV30, the J call TRBJ2-7, with D perhaps matching TRBD1 (5 bases). Looked up from germline, CDR1 is GTSNPN and CDR2 is SVGIG (reference sequence). The CDR3 has 14 amino acids. V lost 0 bases, J lost 1 base, and 10 bases lay in between. The CDR3 reads CAWSVPGWSYEQYF. DNA of the CDR3: TGTGCCTGGAGTGTGCCAGGGTGGTCCTACGAGCAGTACTTC.